The next 21 T cell receptor beta chains were all read from a single sample in a study of beta chain features in type 1 diabetes. Study-wide points: When Type 1 diabetes patients were examined, their TCRB CDR3s proved moderately but significantly shorter in all four CD4+ subsets.

These receptors are not linked to any known antigen. Isolated RNA was reverse transcribed in full, so expressed TCRB transcripts were sequenced. Sequenced by immunoSEQ multiplex PCR; TCRdb stores in-frame clones only, minus some. This sample has 250,000 to 300,000 clones, with around 24% found just once. Sequencing was performed on naive CD4+ T cells from blood. Receptors originate from a woman aged 30 to 39 with type 1 diabetes.

The chain links TRBV7-3 to TRBJ2-1, with TRBD2 as a possible D gene (6 bases). The CDR3 runs to 15 residues. Trimming took 5 bases from V and 4 from J, leaving 15 bases between them. The germline V gene has CDR1 SGHTA and CDR2 FQGTGA. CDR3 sequence: CASSLKGGPYNEQFF. CDR3 coding DNA: TGTGCCAGCAGCCTAAAGGGAGGACCTTACAATGAGCAGTTCTTC.

The chain employs TRBV27 and TRBJ2-7; D is possibly TRBD1 (5 bases). Looked up from germline, CDR1 is MNHEY and CDR2 is SMNVEV (reference sequence). This CDR3 contains 16 residues. V dropped 3 bases and J dropped 4 bases, with 19 bases sitting between them. The CDR3 nucleotides are TGTGCCAGCAGTTTTCGTCCAACAGGAGTCGGGTACGAGCAGTACTTC. Its translation: CASSFRPTGVGYEQYF.

J is TRBJ2-3 and V is TRBV9, with 7 bases that match TRBD1. The CDR3 has 17 amino acids. Germline values: CDR1 SGDLS, CDR2 YYNGEE. With 0 bases clipped from V and 11 bases from J, the junction kept 18 bases outside the gene matches. CDR3 amino acids: CASSVVGAEQGPELQYF. The CDR3 DNA sequence: TGTGCCAGCAGCGTAGTTGGCGCCGAACAGGGGCCCGAGCTGCAGTATTTT. Full variable domain (missing parts from reference TRBV9 and TRBJ2-3): DSGVTQTPKHLITATGQRVTLRCSPRSGDLSVYWYQQSLDQGLQFLIQYYNGEERAKGNILERFSAQQFPDLHSELNLSSLELGDSALYFCASSVVGAEQGPELQYFGPGTRLTVL.

The V and J genes are TRBV13 and TRBJ2-3; perhaps TRBD2 as D (5 bases). The CDR3 runs to 17 residues. V was trimmed by 2 bases and J by 1 base, leaving 16 bases between them. Per the germline V gene, CDR1 is PRHDT and CDR2 is FYEKMQ (reference sequence). As DNA, the CDR3 is TGTGCCAGCAGCTTATGGGCGAACGACTACCGCACAGATACGCAGTATTTT. Protein sequence: CASSLWANDYRTDTQYF. The full variable domain, its missing parts supplied by reference TRBV13 and TRBJ2-3, is AAGVIQSPRHLIKEKRETATLKCYPIPRHDTVYWYQQGPGQDPQFLISFYEKMQSDKGSIPDRFSAQQFSDYHSELNMSSLELGDSALYFCASSLWANDYRTDTQYFGPGTRLTVL.

In this sample, this clone turned up a few times. This rearrangement joins TRBV5-1 to TRBJ2-1; 9 bases agree with TRBD1. The CDR3 extends over 14 amino acids. The V gene end was trimmed by 4 bases and the J gene end by 7 bases; junction bases not matched to a gene: 6. Germline values: CDR1 SGHRS, CDR2 YFSETQ. CDR3 nucleotides: TGCGCCAGCAGCCAAGAGACAGGGGGGAATGAGCAGTTCTTC. Its translation: CASSQETGGNEQFF.

The V gene is TRBV2, the J gene TRBJ2-1; D remains ambiguous. V shed 8 bases and J shed 0 bases, with 8 bases lying between them. Germline V CDR1 and CDR2: SNHLY, FYNNEI. This CDR3 has 13 amino acids. The DNA for the CDR3 is TGTGCCAGCTCGCTTAGCTCCTACAATGAGCAGTTCTTC. Amino acid sequence: CASSLSSYNEQFF.

The genes are TRBV30 and TRBJ2-1; 9 positions match TRBD2. After removal of 8 bases from V and 9 bases from J, the junction contained 8 bases not matched to a gene. This CDR3 has 12 amino acids. From germline, CDR1 is GTSNPN and CDR2 SVGIG (reference sequence). The DNA of the CDR3 is TGTGCCGGAGGAAATAGCGGGAGTGAGCAGTTCTTC. Protein product: CAGGNSGSEQFF.

This rearrangement joins TRBV15 to TRBJ2-7, with D possibly TRBD1 on 5 matching bases. The V gene lost 5 bases and the J gene lost 3 bases, with 14 bases spanning the gap. The CDR3 loop spans 14 amino acids. Germline V lookup: CDR1 LNHNV, CDR2 YYDKDF (reference sequence). The CDR3 bases are TGTGCCACCAGCTCCAAAAGGGGCGTCTACGAGCAGTACTTC. This translates into CATSSKRGVYEQYF.

The rearrangement links TRBV5-1 to TRBJ1-4, with D uncertain. The germline V and J ends were trimmed by 7 bases and 2 bases, with 6 bases remaining between them. The CDR3 covers 12 residues. CDR1 SGHRS and CDR2 YFSETQ come from the germline V gene. CDR3 loop: CASRETNEKLFF. Here the CDR3 DNA reads TGCGCCAGCCGGGAGACTAATGAAAAACTGTTTTTT.

The chain uses TRBV18 and TRBJ2-3; TRBD2 is a possible D gene (5 bases). This CDR3 is 13 amino acids long. Trimming took off 0 bases at V and 4 bases at J, with 5 bases between the two ends. The germline V gene has CDR1 KGHSH and CDR2 LQKENI. The DNA for the CDR3 is TGTGCCAGCTCACCACCGGACTCAGATACGCAGTATTTT. It encodes CASSPPDSDTQYF.

The V gene is TRBV29-1, the J gene TRBJ1-2, with D maybe TRBD1 (6 bases). The CDR3 runs 12 residues. Looked up from germline, CDR1 is SQVTM and CDR2 is ANQGSEA. V lost 5 bases and J 6 bases, leaving 13 bases between the germline ends. The CDR3 loop reads CSVLEGGDGYTF. The CDR3, as DNA: TGCAGCGTTCTCGAAGGGGGAGATGGCTACACCTTC.

This clone was detected a few times. The chain employs TRBV19 and TRBJ2-1; no firm D call. The CDR3 totals 13 residues. Trimming took off 0 bases at V and 4 bases at J, with 4 bases between the two ends. Germline V CDR1 and CDR2: LNHDA, SQIVND (reference sequence). Here the CDR3 DNA reads TGTGCCAGTAGTATAGACCAGTACAATGAGCAGTTCTTC. This codes for CASSIDQYNEQFF.

CDR3 nucleotides: TGCGCCAGCACCCGGTACAATGAGCAGTTCTTC. This codes for CASTRYNEQFF. The chain joins TRBV5-1 to TRBJ2-1; D is unresolved. Germline values: CDR1 SGHRS, CDR2 YFSETQ. Trimming stripped 6 bases from V and 4 bases from J, with 5 bases between. This CDR3 contains 11 residues. Filled out from reference TRBV5-1 and TRBJ2-1, the complete variable domain reads KAGVTQTPRYLIKTRGQQVTLSCSPISGHRSVSWYQQTPGQGLQFLFEYFSETQRNKGNFPGRFSGRQFSNSRSEMNVSTLELGDSALYLCASTRYNEQFFGPGTRLTVL.

This chain joins TRBV28 and TRBJ1-2; TRBD1 agrees at 7 bases. The CDR3 length is 13 residues. Germline trimming cut 6 bases from V and 3 bases from J; bases unmatched to any gene: 4. CDR1 is MDHEN and CDR2 is SYDVKM in the germline V gene. The CDR3 loop reads CASSQGTDYGYTF. The CDR3 DNA follows: TGTGCCAGCAGCCAAGGGACAGACTATGGCTACACCTTC.

This rearrangement joins TRBV29-1 to TRBJ2-5, with TRBD1 identical over 9 bases. Per the germline V gene, CDR1 is SQVTM and CDR2 is ANQGSEA. After removal of 3 bases from V and 0 bases from J, the junction contained 8 bases not matched to a gene. The CDR3 totals 16 residues. In DNA, the CDR3 is TGCAGCGTTGAGGCCGGGACAGGGACCTACCAAGAGACCCAGTACTTC. It codes for CSVEAGTGTYQETQYF. Looking up the rest from reference TRBV29-1 and TRBJ2-5 gives the full variable domain: SAVISQKPSRDICQRGTSLTIQCQVDSQVTMMFWYRQQPGQSLTLIATANQGSEATYESGFVIDKFPISRPNLTFSTLTVSNMSPEDSSIYLCSVEAGTGTYQETQYFGPGTRLLVL.

This clone was seen a handful of times. The chain carries TRBV5-1 and TRBJ1-2; D is possibly TRBD1 (6 bases). V lost 4 bases and J 10 bases, leaving 11 bases between the germline ends. The CDR3 spans 11 residues. CDR1 and CDR2 (germline): SGHRS, YFSETQ. The CDR3 loop is CASSLNRDYTF. CDR3 DNA sequence: TGCGCCAGCAGCCTAAACAGGGACTACACCTTC.

This clone showed up just a few times. The chain combines TRBV28 with TRBJ2-5; possibly TRBD2 for D (5 bases). CDR3 size: 16 residues. From germline, CDR1 is MDHEN and CDR2 SYDVKM. Between the trimmed V and J ends, which lost 6 bases and 0 bases, there was a span of 17 bases. The CDR3 nucleotides are TGTGCCAGCAGCCCCGCGCGGGCGGGCGACCAAGAGACCCAGTACTTC. Its protein is CASSPARAGDQETQYF.

This clone appeared a few times. The chain carries TRBV18 and TRBJ2-3; possible D gene TRBD1, 6 bases. The length of the CDR3 is 17 residues. The germline CDR1 and CDR2 sequences are KGHSH and LQKENI. Between the trimmed V and J ends, which lost 3 bases and 1 base, there was a span of 17 bases. The CDR3 DNA reads TGTGCCAGCTCACCGGAGTCTCCGGGACAAGGCACAGATACGCAGTATTTT. Translation: CASSPESPGQGTDTQYF.

The rearrangement links TRBV4-1 to TRBJ2-7; 7 positions agree with TRBD2. J gave up 4 bases and V 3 bases, and 6 bases lay outside the gene matches. Germline V gene sequence: CDR1 MGHRA, CDR2 YSYEKL. The CDR3 covers 14 residues. The CDR3 loop reads CASSHPGGGYEQYF. The CDR3 DNA is TGCGCCAGCAGCCATCCGGGAGGCGGGTACGAGCAGTACTTC.

This clone was detected a few times. The chain combines TRBV6-5 with TRBJ2-3, with D unresolved. This CDR3 has 15 residues. The germline gives CDR1 MNHEY, CDR2 SVGAGI. V lost 2 bases and J lost 2, with 11 bases in between. The CDR3 loop reads CASSYLGNPTDTQYF. For the CDR3, the DNA is TGTGCCAGCAGTTACCTTGGCAATCCCACAGATACGCAGTATTTT.

The chain employs TRBV7-9 and TRBJ2-5; a weak D match, TRBD2 (5 bases). The CDR3 spans 13 residues. Germline CDR1 and CDR2: SEHNR and FQNEAQ (reference sequence). With 5 bases removed from V and 5 bases from J, the gap between germline ends came to 12 bases. The CDR3 bases are TGTGCCAGCAGCCCCACTAGTCGGGAGACCCAGTACTTC. As protein: CASSPTSRETQYF.